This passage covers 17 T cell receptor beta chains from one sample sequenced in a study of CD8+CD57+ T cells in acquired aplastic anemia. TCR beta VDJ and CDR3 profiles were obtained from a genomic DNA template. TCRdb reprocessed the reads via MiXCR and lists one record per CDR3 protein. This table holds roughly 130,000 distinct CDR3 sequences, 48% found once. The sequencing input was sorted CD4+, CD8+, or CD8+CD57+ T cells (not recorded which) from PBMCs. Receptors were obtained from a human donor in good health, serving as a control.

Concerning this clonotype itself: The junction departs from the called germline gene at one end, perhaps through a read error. CDR3 protein: CSVVGDRGSCEQYF. As DNA, the CDR3 is TGCAGCGTTGTCGGGGACAGGGGATCCTGCGAGCAGTACTTC. The V gene is TRBV29-1, the J gene TRBJ2-7; 10 bases agree with TRBD1. This CDR3 is 14 amino acids long. The germline V gene has CDR1 SQVTM and CDR2 ANQGSEA.

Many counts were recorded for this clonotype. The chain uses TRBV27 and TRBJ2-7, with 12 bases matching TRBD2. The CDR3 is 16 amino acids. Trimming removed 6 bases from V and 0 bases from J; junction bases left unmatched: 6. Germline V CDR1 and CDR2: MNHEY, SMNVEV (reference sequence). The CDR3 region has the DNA TGTGCCAGCAGCCCGACTAGCGGGGGCCTCTCCTACGAGCAGTACTTC. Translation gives CASSPTSGGLSYEQYF.

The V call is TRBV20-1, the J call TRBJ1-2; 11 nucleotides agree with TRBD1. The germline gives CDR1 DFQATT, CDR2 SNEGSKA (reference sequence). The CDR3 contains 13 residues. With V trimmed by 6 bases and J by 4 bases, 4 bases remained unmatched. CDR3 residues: CSAKGQGVYGYTF. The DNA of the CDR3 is TGCAGTGCCAAGGGACAGGGGGTCTATGGCTACACCTTC.

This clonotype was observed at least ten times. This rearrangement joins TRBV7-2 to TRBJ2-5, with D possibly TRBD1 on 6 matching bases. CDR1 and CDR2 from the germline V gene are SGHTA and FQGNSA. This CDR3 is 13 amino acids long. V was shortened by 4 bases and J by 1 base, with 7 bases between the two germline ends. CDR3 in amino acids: CASSWGLQETQYF. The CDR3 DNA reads TGTGCCAGCAGCTGGGGGCTCCAAGAGACCCAGTACTTC.

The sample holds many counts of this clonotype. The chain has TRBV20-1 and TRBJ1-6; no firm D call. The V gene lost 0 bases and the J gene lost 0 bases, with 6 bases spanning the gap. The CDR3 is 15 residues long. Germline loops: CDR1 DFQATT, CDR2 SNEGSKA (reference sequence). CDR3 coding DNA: TGCAGTGCTAGAGAGAGTAGCTCCTATAATTCACCCCTCCACTTT. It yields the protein CSARESSSYNSPLHF.

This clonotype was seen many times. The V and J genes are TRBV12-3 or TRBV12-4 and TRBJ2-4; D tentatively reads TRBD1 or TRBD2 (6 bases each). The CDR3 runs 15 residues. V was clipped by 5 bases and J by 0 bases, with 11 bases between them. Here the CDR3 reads CASSGGQLAKNIQYF. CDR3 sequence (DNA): TGTGCCAGCAGTGGGGGGCAGCTAGCCAAAAACATTCAGTACTTC.

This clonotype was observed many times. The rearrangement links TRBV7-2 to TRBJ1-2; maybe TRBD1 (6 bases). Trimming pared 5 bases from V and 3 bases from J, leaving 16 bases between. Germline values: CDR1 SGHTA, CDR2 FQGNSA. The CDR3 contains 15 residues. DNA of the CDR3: TGTGCCAGCAGCGCCGCGGCAGGGGTTGACTATGGCTACACCTTC. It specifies CASSAAAGVDYGYTF.

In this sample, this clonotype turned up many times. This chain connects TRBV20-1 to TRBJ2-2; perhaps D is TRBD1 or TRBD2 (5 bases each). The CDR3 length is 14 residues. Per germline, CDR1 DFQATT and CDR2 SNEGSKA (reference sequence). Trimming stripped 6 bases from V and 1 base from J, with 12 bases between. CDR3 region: CSASGTVNTGELFF. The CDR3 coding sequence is TGCAGTGCATCCGGGACGGTGAACACCGGGGAGCTGTTTTTT.

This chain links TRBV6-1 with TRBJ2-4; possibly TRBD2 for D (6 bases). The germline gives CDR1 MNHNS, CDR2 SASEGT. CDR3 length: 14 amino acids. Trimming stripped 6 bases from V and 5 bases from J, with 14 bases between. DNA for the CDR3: TGTGCCAGCAGCCCCGGAGGGAGCCAAAACATTCAGTACTTC. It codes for CASSPGGSQNIQYF.

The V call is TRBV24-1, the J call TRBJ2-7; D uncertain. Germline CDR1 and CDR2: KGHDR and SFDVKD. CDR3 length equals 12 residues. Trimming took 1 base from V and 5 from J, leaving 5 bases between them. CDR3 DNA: TGTGCCACCAGTGATTTCCCCCACGAGCAGTACGTC. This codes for CATSDFPHEQYV.

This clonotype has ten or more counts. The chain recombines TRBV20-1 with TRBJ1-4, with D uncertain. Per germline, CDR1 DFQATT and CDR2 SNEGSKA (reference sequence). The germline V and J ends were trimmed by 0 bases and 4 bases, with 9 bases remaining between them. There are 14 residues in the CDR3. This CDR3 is CSARDRQSNEKLFF. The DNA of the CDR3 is TGCAGTGCTAGAGATCGGCAGAGTAATGAAAAACTGTTTTTT.

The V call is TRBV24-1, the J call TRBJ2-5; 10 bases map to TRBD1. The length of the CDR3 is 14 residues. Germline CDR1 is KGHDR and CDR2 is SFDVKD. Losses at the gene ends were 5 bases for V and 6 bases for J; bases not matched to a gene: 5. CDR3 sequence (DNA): TGTGCCACCAGTGGAGGACAGGGGGGGAAGACCCAGTACTTC. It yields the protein CATSGGQGGKTQYF.

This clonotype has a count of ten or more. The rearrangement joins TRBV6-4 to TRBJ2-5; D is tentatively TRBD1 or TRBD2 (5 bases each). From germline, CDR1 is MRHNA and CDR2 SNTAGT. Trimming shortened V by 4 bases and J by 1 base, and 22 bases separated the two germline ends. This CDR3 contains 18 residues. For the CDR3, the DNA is TGTGCCAGCAGTGCGAACAGGCCCCGAGGGCGAGGCCAAGAGACCCAGTACTTC. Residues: CASSANRPRGRGQETQYF.

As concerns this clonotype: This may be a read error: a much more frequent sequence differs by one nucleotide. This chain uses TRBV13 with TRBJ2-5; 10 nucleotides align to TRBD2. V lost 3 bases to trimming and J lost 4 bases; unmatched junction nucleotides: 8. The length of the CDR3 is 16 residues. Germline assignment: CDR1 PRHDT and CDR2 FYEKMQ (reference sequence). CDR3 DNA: TGTGCCAGCAGCTTTGGGGGACTAGCGAGGGGAGAGACCCAGTACTTC. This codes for CASSFGGLARGETQYF.

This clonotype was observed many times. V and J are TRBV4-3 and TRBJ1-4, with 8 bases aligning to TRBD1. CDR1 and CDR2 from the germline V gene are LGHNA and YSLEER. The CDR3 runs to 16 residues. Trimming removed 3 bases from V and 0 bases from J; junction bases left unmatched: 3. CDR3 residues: CASSHQQGATNEKLFF. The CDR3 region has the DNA TGCGCCAGCAGCCATCAACAGGGGGCAACTAATGAAAAACTGTTTTTT.

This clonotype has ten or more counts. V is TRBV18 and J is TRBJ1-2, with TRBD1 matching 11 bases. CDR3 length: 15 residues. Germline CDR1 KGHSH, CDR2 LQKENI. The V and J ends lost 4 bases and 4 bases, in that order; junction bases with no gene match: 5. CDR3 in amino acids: CASSLGQGAGYGYTF. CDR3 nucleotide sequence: TGTGCCAGCTCACTAGGACAGGGGGCAGGCTATGGCTACACCTTC.

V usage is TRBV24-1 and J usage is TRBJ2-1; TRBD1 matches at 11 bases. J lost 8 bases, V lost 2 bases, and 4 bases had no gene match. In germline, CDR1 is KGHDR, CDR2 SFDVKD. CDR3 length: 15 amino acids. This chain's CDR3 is CATSDWGTGGDEQFF. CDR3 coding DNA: TGTGCCACCAGTGATTGGGGGACAGGGGGAGATGAGCAGTTCTTC.